The text below deals with one T cell receptor beta chain. Antigen specificity is unknown. 60 Vbeta and 13 Jbeta primers were used in PCR. The method was immunoSEQ multiplex PCR; TCRdb's version includes in-frame clones alone and lacks a portion of them. The sample table includes about 50,000 clones. Germline V CDR1 and CDR2: MDHEN, SYDVKM. V trimming: 5 bases; J trimming: 12 bases; junction bases outside the gene matches: 7. The CDR3 spans 14 residues. The data derive from a study of cytomegalovirus exposure and HLA in healthy donors. Study-level information: A data release that came early held approximately 85 million unique TCRs from HLA-typed donors. Points from the study as a whole: TCR sequences were mostly rare, though some public TCRs occurred in many donors.

The sequence derives from a woman in her sixties in good health and CMV-seropositive. The chain combines TRBV28 with TRBJ2-3; TRBD2 matches at 14 bases. The sample taken for sequencing was PBMCs. CDR3 DNA sequence: TGTGCCAGCAGTCCGGGGACTAGCGGGGGATCACAGTATTTT. It translates to CASSPGTSGGSQYF. Complete variable domain (other parts from reference TRBV28 and TRBJ2-3): DVKVTQSSRYLVKRTGEKVFLECVQDMDHENMFWYRQDPGLGLRLIYFSYDVKMKEKGDIPEGYSVSREKKERFSLILESASTNQTSMYLCASSPGTSGGSQYFGPGTRLTVL.